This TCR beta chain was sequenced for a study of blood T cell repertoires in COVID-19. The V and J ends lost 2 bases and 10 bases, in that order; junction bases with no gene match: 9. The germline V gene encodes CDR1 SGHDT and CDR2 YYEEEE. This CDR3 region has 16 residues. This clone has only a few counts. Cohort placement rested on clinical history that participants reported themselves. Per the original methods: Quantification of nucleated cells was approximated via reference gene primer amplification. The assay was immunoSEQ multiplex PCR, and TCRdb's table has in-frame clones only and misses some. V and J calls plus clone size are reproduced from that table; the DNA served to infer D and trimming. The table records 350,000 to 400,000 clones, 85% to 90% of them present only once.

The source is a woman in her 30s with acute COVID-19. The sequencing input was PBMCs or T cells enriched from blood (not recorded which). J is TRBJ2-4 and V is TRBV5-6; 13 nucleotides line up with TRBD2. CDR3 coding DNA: TGTGCCAGCAGCTTTGTGACTAGCGGGGGGTGGTCGATTCAGTACTTC. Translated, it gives CASSFVTSGGWSIQYF.